This entry describes one TCR beta chain. The data originate from a study of blood T cell repertoires in COVID-19. On the study more broadly: Material from acute and convalescent COVID-19 was sourced from the United States, Italy and Spain. T cells, B-cell-depleted T cells, or PBMCs provided the cDNA or gDNA that served as material.

This CDR3 has 15 residues. Germline V gene data show CDR1 as SGHKS and CDR2 as YYEKEE (reference sequence). The trim removed 2 bases at V and 3 bases at J, leaving 6 bases unmatched. Original analysis: Reference gene primer amplification gave nucleated cell count estimates. Profiled with immunoSEQ multiplex PCR; TCRdb holds only in-frame clones, not every one. V, J and clone size were drawn from that table, and D and trimming were deduced from the DNA. This table has roughly 230,000 clones, 83% appearing once. This clonotype was obtained from a man in his forties with active or convalescent COVID-19. Sequencing was carried out using peripheral blood. The chain couples TRBV5-5 to TRBJ1-1; 8 nucleotides align to TRBD1. CDR3 coding DNA: TGTGCCAGCAGCTTTTTTCTGACAGGGGACACTGAAGCTTTCTTT. This encodes CASSFFLTGDTEAFF.